The clone carrying this TCR beta chain was picked up a small number of times. Time point here: sample taken at primary tumor resection. The donor population consisted of just over 70 patients with untreated, early-stage non-small cell lung cancer. Whole RNA obtained from tumor, nontumor lung or frozen PBMC underwent sequencing without sorting. CDR3 length equals 14 residues. Germline V gives CDR1 SGHNT, CDR2 YENEEA. The V gene lost 5 bases and the J gene lost 2 bases, with 9 bases spanning the gap. This record comes from a study of spatial heterogeneity in lung cancer. Overall study context: Sequences of the beta chain were consistently detected in greater numbers than alpha-chain sequences. TCR and UMI combinations that were unique each appeared, on average, more than ten times in raw reads.

TCRdb called the 5' RACE reads again in MiXCR, with one record for every CDR3 protein. Found here are more than 80,000 distinct CDR3 sequences, roughly 12% of them singletons; the top ten hold more than 40%. The sample was PBMCs, taken at surgery. This sequence was found in a male donor with early-stage non-small cell lung cancer. This chain connects TRBV11-3 to TRBJ2-2; tentative D call: TRBD2 (6 bases). The CDR3 here is CASSVGLNTGELFF. CDR3 bases: TGTGCCAGCAGCGTGGGACTCAACACCGGGGAGCTGTTTTTT.